This T cell receptor beta chain was recovered during a study of blood T cells in healthy people across ages (dated by TCRdb to the mid-2010s). For the study in its entirety: Template switching captured roughly one uniquely barcoded TCR beta cDNA molecule per two T cells in model experiments. The donors were divided into four age groups: young (average approximately 17 years), middle-aged (about 39), aged (approximately 62) and long-lived (around 80). To avoid experimental bias, donors of different ages were randomly spread across the sequencing lanes. The study analyzed two additional independent replicas of 1 million unique cDNA reads from the same blood draw for two donors, one aged 18 to 29 and one aged 80 or older. Age-related changes in TCR beta repertoire diversity were measured in the study by deep sequencing normalized with unique cDNA molecular identifiers. Study-wide findings and limitations: Because donor CMV infection status was unknown, age-related changes in expanded clonotypes were potentially confounded. Because profiling used bulk unsorted PBMCs, naive and antigen-experienced compartments could not be compared conclusively. Estimates of total diversity from one million sequenced T cells were regarded as lower bounds and underestimates. A strong correlation was found between observed TCR beta diversity and the percentage of naive T cells measured by flow cytometry. As age increased, observed TCR beta diversity per million T cells dropped in a roughly linear way, and a significant reduction was already evident by age roughly 40. Compared with the aged group, the long-lived group had more naive CD4+ T cells, fewer expanded clones and increased TCR diversity, a pattern suggesting age selection.

At least ten counts were recorded for this clonotype. Its cognate antigen has yet to be identified. Base qualities are not at hand, and no much larger clone is one base apart. Library generation was performed with 5' RACE. This sample was sequenced with an Illumina HiSeq 2500. A second PCR of roughly 7 to 12 cycles was performed with a sample-barcoded 5' primer and a J-beta primer mix. Each TCR beta cDNA molecule received a unique molecular identifier from a template-switch 5' adaptor carrying 12 random nucleotides. At least 2.5 million CDR3-containing paired-end reads were obtained from each sample. First-strand cDNA synthesis was performed from all RNA using the Mint cDNA synthesis kit, with priming by a TRBC-specific oligonucleotide. Following uracil-DNA glycosylase treatment, all cDNA underwent a first 18-cycle PCR with the universal primers M1SS and BC2_uni_R. The original methods were these. For normalization, 1 million high-quality reads were randomly selected from each sample, with every read carrying a distinct molecular identifier. Instead of being binned into consensus sequences, reads that shared molecular identifiers were thrown out. MiTCR, with a Q25 quality threshold and the strictest error-elimination algorithm, was used for CDR3 identification, clonotype clustering and error correction. A nonparametric unseen species model with Euler transformation was used to estimate lower-bound total TCR beta diversity. The public reads were quality trimmed at Q25 with fastp and then assembled into clones with MiXCR by TCRdb, keeping productive beta chains. Identical CDR3 protein sequences are pooled into one entry, listed with their most common genes and DNA. The V and J calls follow TCRdb's processing rather than the paper's. The sample profile shows hundreds of thousands of distinct CDR3 sequences; approximately 30% of them were found once. The ten largest make up approximately 15% of the sample.

Donors were a few dozen systemically healthy Caucasian individuals from Russia aged roughly 6 to 100 years. Around 9.7 milliliters of peripheral blood were collected from each donor into EDTA-treated Vacutainer tubes. Ficoll-Paque density-gradient centrifugation was used to isolate PBMCs, with at least 7 million per sample. Total RNA was extracted from PBMCs with Trizol reagent, with at least 6 micrograms obtained per sample. For every donor, flow cytometry on a PBMC aliquot measured the percentage of naive CD45RAhigh/CD27high T cells. The germline V gene (reference sequence) supplies CDR1 DFQATT and CDR2 SNEGSKA. Taken from cysteine to phenylalanine, the CDR3 has 17 residues. The DNA shown is the 51-base CDR3, in frame from base 1. Trimming removed 5 bases from V and 1 base from J; the gene matches leave 11 bases unexplained.

The receptor comes from a woman older than 75 in good health. Material for sequencing was blood. The receptor chain draws on TRBV20-1 and TRBJ2-7, and 13 junction bases match TRBD2. CDR3 loop: CSAAHLGTSGVSYEQYF. The DNA reads TGCAGTGCTGCGCACCTCGGGACTAGCGGGGTGTCCTACGAGCAGTACTTC.